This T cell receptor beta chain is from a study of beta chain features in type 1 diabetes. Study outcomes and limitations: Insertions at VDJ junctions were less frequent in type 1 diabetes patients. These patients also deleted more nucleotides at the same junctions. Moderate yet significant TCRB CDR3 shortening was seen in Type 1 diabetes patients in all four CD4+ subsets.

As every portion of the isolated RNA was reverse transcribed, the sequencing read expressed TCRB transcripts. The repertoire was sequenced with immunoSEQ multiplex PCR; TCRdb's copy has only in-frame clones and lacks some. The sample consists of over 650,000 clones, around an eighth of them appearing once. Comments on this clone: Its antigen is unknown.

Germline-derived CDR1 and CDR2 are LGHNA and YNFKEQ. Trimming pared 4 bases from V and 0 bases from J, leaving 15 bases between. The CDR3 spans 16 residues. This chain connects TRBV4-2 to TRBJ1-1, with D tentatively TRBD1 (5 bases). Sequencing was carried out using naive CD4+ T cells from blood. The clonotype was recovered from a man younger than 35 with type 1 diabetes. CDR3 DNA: TGTGCCAGCAGCCCCGGGGCGAGTGGGATGAACACTGAAGCTTTCTTT. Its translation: CASSPGASGMNTEAFF.